A selection of T cell receptor beta chains follows, all from one sample in a study of blood T cell repertoires in COVID-19. The table came from immunoSEQ multiplex PCR; TCRdb's copy has only in-frame clones and leaves some out. The sample shows a few hundred thousand clones, roughly 85% of them seen only once. The material sequenced was peripheral blood. These receptors all come from a human donor in a cohort sampled during active COVID-19. Each CDR3 is given with its conserved first and last residue. The order of the fields is clone size, V gene, D gene, J gene, CDR3 protein, CDR3 DNA. A D gene is named only where the DNA matches it firmly. Rows give clone size only sometimes, using once, few, many, or a class for an expanded clone.

>once|TRBV3-1/TRBV3-2|TRBD1|TRBJ2-7
CASSQTGQGNYEQYF
TGTGCCAGCAGCCAAACGGGACAGGGGAACTACGAGCAGTACTTC
>-|TRBV20-1|-|TRBJ1-1
CSAARETEAFF
TGCAGTGCCGCAAGAGAGACTGAAGCTTTCTTT
>-|TRBV21-1|-|TRBJ1-2
CASSKTAGYTF
TGTGCCAGCAGCAAAACTGCTGGCTACACCTTC
>-|TRBV10-3|TRBD2|TRBJ2-1
CAISVQRGGADEQFF
TGTGCCATCAGTGTTCAGCGGGGCGGCGCGGATGAGCAGTTCTTC
>-|TRBV12-5|TRBD1|TRBJ1-1
CASGFLGTVNTEAFF
TGTGCTAGTGGTTTCCTTGGGACAGTGAACACTGAAGCTTTCTTT
>-|TRBV30|TRBD1|TRBJ1-2
CAAYRGLGGYTF
TGTGCCGCTTACAGGGGGCTGGGTGGCTACACCTTC
>-|TRBV12-5|TRBD2|TRBJ2-2
CASGRTGLANTGELFF
TGTGCTAGTGGCCGAACGGGACTAGCGAACACCGGGGAGCTGTTTTTT
>-|TRBV12-3/TRBV12-4|-|TRBJ1-2
CASSFGAYGYTF
TGTGCCAGCAGTTTCGGTGCATATGGCTACACCTTC
>-|TRBV4-2|TRBD1|TRBJ2-1
CASSQETLRGPYNEQFF
TGTGCCAGCAGCCAAGAAACCCTTAGGGGGCCCTACAATGAGCAGTTCTTC
>-|TRBV6-5|-|TRBJ2-3
CASSSMEGTDTQYF
TGTGCCAGCAGTTCCATGGAGGGCACAGATACGCAGTATTTT
>-|TRBV21-1|-|TRBJ1-2
CASSKGVGRENYGYTF
TGTGCCAGCAGCAAAGGGGTCGGACGGGAGAACTATGGCTACACCTTC
>-|TRBV7-2|TRBD1|TRBJ1-1
CASSLDQYRGRVAFF
TGTGCCAGCAGCTTAGACCAGTACAGGGGGCGAGTGGCTTTCTTT
>-|TRBV7-8|TRBD1|TRBJ1-6
CASSLNLGQGDNSPLHF
TGTGCCAGCAGCTTAAACCTGGGACAGGGGGATAATTCACCCCTCCACTTT
>-|TRBV6-4|TRBD2|TRBJ2-3
CASSLAGGQSDTQYF
TGTGCCAGCAGTTTAGCGGGGGGGCAATCAGATACGCAGTATTTT
>-|TRBV11-3|TRBD1|TRBJ2-5
CASSPRQGPFETQYF
TGTGCCAGCAGCCCCAGACAGGGTCCCTTTGAGACCCAGTACTTC
>-|TRBV30|TRBD2|TRBJ2-1
CAWRGGGHNEQFF
TGTGCCTGGAGGGGCGGGGGACACAATGAGCAGTTCTTC
>-|TRBV7-8|-|TRBJ2-5
CASSAELATETQYF
TGTGCCAGCAGCGCAGAACTAGCTACAGAGACCCAGTACTTC
>-|TRBV7-9|TRBD1|TRBJ2-7
CASSNQRDRPYEQYF
TGTGCCAGCAGCAATCAACGGGACAGGCCCTACGAGCAGTACTTC
>-|TRBV27|-|TRBJ1-1
CASQQGAYVFF
TGTGCCAGCCAACAAGGAGCCTACGTTTTCTTT
>-|TRBV12-3/TRBV12-4|-|TRBJ2-1
CASTRGGKDEQFF
TGTGCCAGCACTAGGGGGGGTAAGGATGAGCAGTTCTTC
>-|TRBV18|-|TRBJ2-7
CASSPRTYAYEQYF
TGTGCCAGCTCACCGCGGACTTACGCCTACGAGCAGTACTTC
>-|TRBV5-1|TRBD1|TRBJ1-2
CASSTTGQGARGYTF
TGCGCCAGCAGCACCACGGGACAGGGGGCGCGTGGCTACACCTTC
>once|TRBV27|-|TRBJ1-5
CASGWGQNQPQHF
TGTGCCAGCGGGTGGGGGCAAAATCAGCCCCAGCATTTT
>-|TRBV3-1/TRBV3-2|-|TRBJ2-3
CASSQDRTGDTQYF
TGTGCCAGCAGCCAAGATCGAACGGGAGATACGCAGTATTTT
>-|TRBV2|TRBD2|TRBJ2-3
CASRSPSTSGGATQYF
TGTGCCAGCAGGTCTCCCTCCACTAGCGGGGGTGCTACGCAGTATTTT
>-|TRBV21-1|-|TRBJ1-1
CASSKAPGQDSMNTEAFF
TGTGCCAGCAGCAAAGCGCCGGGACAAGATAGCATGAACACTGAAGCTTTCTTT
>-|TRBV24-1|TRBD1|TRBJ1-1
CATRTGGAAEAFF
TGTGCCACCAGAACAGGGGGTGCGGCTGAAGCTTTCTTT
>-|TRBV2|-|TRBJ2-7
CASSDSDSSYEQYF
TGTGCCAGCAGTGACTCAGACAGTTCCTACGAGCAGTACTTC
>-|TRBV21-1|-|TRBJ2-1
CASSAPGREQDNEQFF
TGTGCCAGCAGCGCCCCAGGGAGGGAGCAAGACAATGAGCAGTTCTTC